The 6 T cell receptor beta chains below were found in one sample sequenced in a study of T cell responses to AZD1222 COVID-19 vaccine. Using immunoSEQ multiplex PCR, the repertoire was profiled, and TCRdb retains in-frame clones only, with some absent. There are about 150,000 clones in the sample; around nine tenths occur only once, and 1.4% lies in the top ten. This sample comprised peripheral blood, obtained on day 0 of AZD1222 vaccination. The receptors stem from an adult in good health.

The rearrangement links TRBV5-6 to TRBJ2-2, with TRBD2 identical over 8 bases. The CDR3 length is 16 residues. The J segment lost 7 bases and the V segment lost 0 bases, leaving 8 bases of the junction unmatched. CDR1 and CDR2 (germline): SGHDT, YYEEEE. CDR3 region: CASSLAMRGAGGELFF. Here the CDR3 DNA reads TGTGCCAGCAGCTTGGCCATGCGGGGGGCCGGCGGGGAGCTGTTTTTT. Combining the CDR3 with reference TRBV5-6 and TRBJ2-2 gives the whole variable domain DAGVTQSPTHLIKTRGQQVTLRCSPKSGHDTVSWYQQALGQGPQFIFQYYEEEERQRGNFPDRFSGHQFPNYSSELNVNALLLGDSALYLCASSLAMRGAGGELFFGEGSRLTVL.

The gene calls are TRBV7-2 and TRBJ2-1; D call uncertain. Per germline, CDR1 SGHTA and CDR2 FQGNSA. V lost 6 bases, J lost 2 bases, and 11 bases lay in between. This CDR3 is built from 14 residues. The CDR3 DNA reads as TGTGCCAGCAGTTGGGTGTCTACCTACAATGAGCAGTTCTTC. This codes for CASSWVSTYNEQFF.

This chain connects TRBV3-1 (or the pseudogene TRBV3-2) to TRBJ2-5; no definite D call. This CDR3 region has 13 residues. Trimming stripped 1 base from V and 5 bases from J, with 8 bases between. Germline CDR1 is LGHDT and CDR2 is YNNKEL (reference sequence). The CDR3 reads CASSQGRVETQYF. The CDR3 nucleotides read TGTGCCAGCAGCCAAGGTAGGGTCGAGACCCAGTACTTC.

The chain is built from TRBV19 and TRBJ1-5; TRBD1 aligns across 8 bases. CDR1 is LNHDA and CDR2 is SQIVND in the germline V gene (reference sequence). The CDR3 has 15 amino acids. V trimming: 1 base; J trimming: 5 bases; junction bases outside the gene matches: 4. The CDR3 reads CASSIGGTGDQPQHF. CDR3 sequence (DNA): TGTGCCAGTAGTATAGGGGGGACAGGAGATCAGCCCCAGCATTTT.

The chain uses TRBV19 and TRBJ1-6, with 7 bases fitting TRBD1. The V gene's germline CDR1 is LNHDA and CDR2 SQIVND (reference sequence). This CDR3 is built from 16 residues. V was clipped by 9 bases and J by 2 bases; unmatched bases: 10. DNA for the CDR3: TGTGCCAGCCGGACAGGTGGTCTTCCCTATAATTCACCCCTCCACTTT. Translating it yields CASRTGGLPYNSPLHF.

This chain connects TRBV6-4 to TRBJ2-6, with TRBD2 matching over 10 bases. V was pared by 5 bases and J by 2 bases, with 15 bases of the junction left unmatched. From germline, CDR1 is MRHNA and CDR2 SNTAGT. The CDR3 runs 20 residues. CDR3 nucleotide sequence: TGTGCCAGCAGTCCCGGGACTAGCGCGTACCCGGGGCCTGGGGCCAACGTCCTGACTTTC. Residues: CASSPGTSAYPGPGANVLTF.